These T cell receptor beta chains were read from a single sample in a study of CD8 T cells in ankylosing spondylitis. TCRdb passed the 5' RACE reads through MiXCR, listing each CDR3 protein once. The sample carries some 85,000 distinct CDR3 sequences, around 8.3% recorded once. The source material was blood, either unsorted or a sorted T cell fraction (not recorded which). These receptors all come from a male donor with ankylosing spondylitis. The CDR3 runs from the conserved cysteine through the conserved F or W. A D gene is named only where the DNA matches it firmly. A row's size may be missing; if present it is once, few, many or a size class.

j_gene: TRBJ2-3
abundance: few
d_gene: .
v_gene: TRBV27
CDR3nt: TGTGCCAGCAGTTCCGGACTACTTACTGGGGATGATCGGGCAGATACGCAGTATTTT
CDR3aa: CASSSGLLTGDDRADTQYF

j_gene: TRBJ2-1
abundance: many
d_gene: TRBD2
v_gene: TRBV5-6
CDR3nt: TGTGCCAGCAGCTATAAGGGACTAGCGGGAGGGGATGAGCAGTTCTTC
CDR3aa: CASSYKGLAGGDEQFF

j_gene: TRBJ2-1
abundance: .
d_gene: TRBD2
v_gene: TRBV24-1
CDR3nt: TGTGCCACCAGTGAATCAGGGACTACTCACGAGCAGTTCTTC
CDR3aa: CATSESGTTHEQFF

j_gene: TRBJ2-7
abundance: .
d_gene: .
v_gene: TRBV19
CDR3nt: TGTGCCAGTAGTATAGGGGCCGCATGGGAGCAGTACTTC
CDR3aa: CASSIGAAWEQYF

j_gene: TRBJ2-7
abundance: .
d_gene: TRBD1
v_gene: TRBV5-1
CDR3nt: TGCGCCAGCAGCCCGTCCGGGACAGGGGGCTGGTACGAGCAGTACTTC
CDR3aa: CASSPSGTGGWYEQYF

j_gene: TRBJ1-6
abundance: many
d_gene: .
v_gene: TRBV7-7
CDR3nt: TGTGCCAGCAGCTTATCCTCCAATTCACCCCTCCACTTT
CDR3aa: CASSLSSNSPLHF

j_gene: TRBJ2-2
abundance: many
d_gene: TRBD2
v_gene: TRBV5-1
CDR3nt: TGCGCCAGCAGCTTGGATCAGGCGGGGGCCGGGGAGCTGTTTTTT
CDR3aa: CASSLDQAGAGELFF

j_gene: TRBJ1-2
abundance: .
d_gene: .
v_gene: TRBV29-1
CDR3nt: TGCAGCGTTGACGAGGGGGACCGCTATGGCTACACCTTC
CDR3aa: CSVDEGDRYGYTF

j_gene: TRBJ2-3
abundance: few
d_gene: TRBD2
v_gene: TRBV20-1
CDR3nt: TGCAGTGCTATGGCAGGCGCCGGACTAGCGGGAGGGACCGATACGCAGTATTTT
CDR3aa: CSAMAGAGLAGGTDTQYF

j_gene: TRBJ2-1
abundance: .
d_gene: .
v_gene: TRBV12-3/TRBV12-4
CDR3nt: TGTGCCAGCAGCTTTGGTTTTGGGGGCGAGGTTTATGAGCAGTTCTTC
CDR3aa: CASSFGFGGEVYEQFF

j_gene: TRBJ1-3
abundance: .
d_gene: .
v_gene: TRBV29-1
CDR3nt: TGCAGCGTTGAAGATGAGGCCAGCTGGACCTCTGGAAACACCATATATTTT
CDR3aa: CSVEDEASWTSGNTIYF

j_gene: TRBJ1-1
abundance: many
d_gene: TRBD1
v_gene: TRBV12-3/TRBV12-4
CDR3nt: TGTGCCAGCAGTTCGGGAGGGGGGACAGGAAAAGCTTTCTTT
CDR3aa: CASSSGGGTGKAFF

j_gene: TRBJ1-5
abundance: medium-sized
d_gene: TRBD1
v_gene: TRBV5-1
CDR3nt: TGCGCCAGCAGCCCCGGACAGGGAAACCATCAGCCCCAGCATTTT
CDR3aa: CASSPGQGNHQPQHF

j_gene: TRBJ2-7
abundance: .
d_gene: TRBD1
v_gene: TRBV11-1
CDR3nt: TGTGCCAGCAGCTTAGGGGCCGGGACAGGACTAAGGGAGCAGTACTTC
CDR3aa: CASSLGAGTGLREQYF

j_gene: TRBJ2-1
abundance: few
d_gene: .
v_gene: TRBV2
CDR3nt: TGTGCCAGCAGTGATTTAGTCGCCATGGATGAGCAGTTCTTC
CDR3aa: CASSDLVAMDEQFF

j_gene: TRBJ2-1
abundance: many
d_gene: .
v_gene: TRBV7-9
CDR3nt: TGTGCCAGCAGCCCAGGCAGCAATGAGCAGTTCTTC
CDR3aa: CASSPGSNEQFF

j_gene: TRBJ2-7
abundance: many
d_gene: TRBD2
v_gene: TRBV27
CDR3nt: TGTGCCAGCAGTTTTTCTAGCGGGAGTGCCTCCTACGAGCAGTACTTC
CDR3aa: CASSFSSGSASYEQYF

j_gene: TRBJ2-1
abundance: many
d_gene: TRBD2
v_gene: TRBV30
CDR3nt: TGTGCCGGGGTGGGCGGGAGTGGAAATGAGCAGTTCTTC
CDR3aa: CAGVGGSGNEQFF

j_gene: TRBJ2-1
abundance: many
d_gene: .
v_gene: TRBV12-3/TRBV12-4
CDR3nt: TGTGCCAGCAGTTTTAGAGTAGGCCGCTACAATGAGCAGTTCTTC
CDR3aa: CASSFRVGRYNEQFF

j_gene: TRBJ1-1
abundance: few
d_gene: .
v_gene: TRBV27
CDR3nt: TGTGCCAGCAGTGCCGAGGGGGGGGCGAACACTGAAGCTTTCTTT
CDR3aa: CASSAEGGANTEAFF

j_gene: TRBJ2-2
abundance: .
d_gene: .
v_gene: TRBV2
CDR3nt: TGTGCCAGCAGTGAATGGCAGGGCGTTAACGGGGAGCTGTTTTTT
CDR3aa: CASSEWQGVNGELFF

j_gene: TRBJ2-7
abundance: .
d_gene: .
v_gene: TRBV7-7
CDR3nt: TGTGCCAGCAGCTTAGGGCCCGGGACCTACGAGCAGTACTTC
CDR3aa: CASSLGPGTYEQYF

j_gene: TRBJ1-1
abundance: .
d_gene: .
v_gene: TRBV3-1
CDR3nt: TGTGCCAGCAGCCAAATGGGGGGGAACACTGAAGCTTTCTTT
CDR3aa: CASSQMGGNTEAFF

j_gene: TRBJ1-1
abundance: .
d_gene: .
v_gene: TRBV29-1
CDR3nt: TGCAGCGCCTTACGCACTGAAGCTTTCTTT
CDR3aa: CSALRTEAFF

j_gene: TRBJ2-5
abundance: .
d_gene: TRBD2
v_gene: TRBV10-1
CDR3nt: TGCGCCAGCAGTGACCCAGCGGGAGAACAAGAGACCCAGTACTTC
CDR3aa: CASSDPAGEQETQYF

j_gene: TRBJ2-7
abundance: few
d_gene: TRBD2
v_gene: TRBV4-1
CDR3nt: TGCGCCAGCAGCCAAGTTATCGCGGGAGATTACGAGCAGTACTTC
CDR3aa: CASSQVIAGDYEQYF

j_gene: TRBJ2-7
abundance: few
d_gene: TRBD2
v_gene: TRBV9
CDR3nt: TGTGCCAGCAGCGTCCGTACGTCTAGCGGGAGGGTGGCAGCCTACGAGCAGTACTTC
CDR3aa: CASSVRTSSGRVAAYEQYF

j_gene: TRBJ1-3
abundance: .
d_gene: TRBD1
v_gene: TRBV13
CDR3nt: TGTGCCAGCAGCTCCGGGACAGAACACTCTGGAAACACCATATATTTT
CDR3aa: CASSSGTEHSGNTIYF

j_gene: TRBJ1-5
abundance: many
d_gene: .
v_gene: TRBV3-1
CDR3nt: TGTGCCAGCAGCCAAGATCGAAACAGGGATCAGCCCCAGCATTTT
CDR3aa: CASSQDRNRDQPQHF

j_gene: TRBJ1-1
abundance: many
d_gene: TRBD1
v_gene: TRBV19
CDR3nt: TGTGCCAGTAGCCAGGGGGGGATGAACACTGAAGCTTTCTTT
CDR3aa: CASSQGGMNTEAFF

j_gene: TRBJ1-2
abundance: few
d_gene: .
v_gene: TRBV5-1
CDR3nt: TGCGCCAGCAGCTGGGAACAGGACTATGGCTACACCTTC
CDR3aa: CASSWEQDYGYTF

j_gene: TRBJ1-2
abundance: few
d_gene: TRBD1
v_gene: TRBV7-8
CDR3nt: TGTGCCAGCAGCTTAGGAAGGGACAGGGGCATCTATGGCTACACCTTC
CDR3aa: CASSLGRDRGIYGYTF